Reported below is one TCR beta chain. As yet, its antigen is unknown. CDR3 length: 14 residues. Trimming cost V 3 bases and J 6 bases, with 14 bases left between them. TCRdb independently ran MiXCR on the 5' RACE reads; one entry per CDR3 protein. Of just under 150,000 distinct CDR3 sequences listed, about 19% are singletons. The sample belongs to a study of T-cell memory formation after mild COVID-19. Study-wide context: For the most part, TCR clusters were specific to one donor. General study results and limits: The appearance of some responding clones in pre-infection memory suggested that cross-reactive memory joined. Clones contracting over day 15 to 85 were CD4/CD8 balanced, with later expanders leaning CD4+.

The clonotype was recovered from an adult woman who had mild COVID-19 (a few samples of this study predate the infection). Cell type and time point are not known. The chain links TRBV12-3 or TRBV12-4 to TRBJ2-5; D may match TRBD1 or TRBD2 (6 bases each). The sample comprised PBMCs or a T cell subset sorted from them (not recorded which). The CDR3 here is CASSLVRGGKTQYF. CDR3 nucleotide sequence: TGTGCCAGCAGTTTGGTCAGGGGAGGAAAGACCCAGTACTTC.